This TCR beta chain is from a study of control samples from healthy donors and cancer patients. This CDR3 has 15 amino acids. Trimming stripped 4 bases from V and 0 bases from J, with 11 bases between. Germline values: CDR1 SGHRS, CDR2 YFSETQ. TCRdb keeps only in-frame clones here, not all; method: immunoSEQ multiplex PCR. Of some 150,000 clones in the sample, about 90% were seen once. The sample comprised blood. The sequence came from a man between 18 and 35 years old in good health. The rearrangement uses TRBV5-1 and TRBJ2-1; no clear D. The CDR3, as DNA: TGCGCCAGCAGCCTACGACTGGACTCCTACAATGAGCAGTTCTTC. This codes for CASSLRLDSYNEQFF. Drawing the rest from reference TRBV5-1 and TRBJ2-1, the complete variable domain is KAGVTQTPRYLIKTRGQQVTLSCSPISGHRSVSWYQQTPGQGLQFLFEYFSETQRNKGNFPGRFSGRQFSNSRSEMNVSTLELGDSALYLCASSLRLDSYNEQFFGPGTRLTVL.